A selection of T cell receptor beta chains follows, all from one sample in a study of PD-L1 blockade in urothelial cancer. Data came from immunoSEQ multiplex PCR; TCRdb stores just in-frame clones and leaves some out. The sample has fewer than 50,000 clones; around 88% are singletons. The sample was PBMCs, taken around atezolizumab (anti-PD-L1) treatment. These receptors all stem from a man aged 55 to 70 with urothelial cancer. The CDR3 runs from the conserved cysteine through the conserved F or W. A D gene is named only where the DNA matches it firmly. Only part of the rows carry a size: once, few, many, or a class if the clone is expanded.

>TRBJ1-1|.|14|.|TRBV5-1
CASSLWGEITEAFF
TGCGCCAGCAGCTTGTGGGGCGAGATCACTGAAGCTTTCTTT
>TRBJ1-5|once|15|.|TRBV27
CASSQWSNSNQPQHF
TGTGCCAGCAGTCAATGGAGTAATAGCAATCAGCCCCAGCATTTT
>TRBJ2-5|once|12|TRBD2|TRBV30
CACRKSGGAQYF
TGTGCCTGCCGAAAATCGGGAGGAGCCCAGTACTTC
>TRBJ1-1|.|13|.|TRBV4-2
CASSQSGNTEAFF
TGTGCCAGCAGCCAATCGGGGAACACTGAAGCTTTCTTT
>TRBJ1-5|once|15|TRBD1|TRBV7-9
CASSTKTGEPQPQHF
TGTGCCAGCAGTACTAAGACAGGGGAGCCTCAGCCCCAGCATTTT
>TRBJ2-3|.|12|.|TRBV5-1
CASSPPSDTQYF
TGCGCCAGCAGCCCCCCCTCCGATACGCAGTATTTT
>TRBJ1-6|.|12|TRBD1|TRBV7-2
CASSFEGAALHF
TGTGCCAGCAGCTTCGAGGGGGCGGCCCTCCACTTT
>TRBJ2-3|.|14|.|TRBV27
CASSLLGTTDTQYF
TGTGCCAGCAGTTTACTAGGAACCACAGATACGCAGTATTTT
>TRBJ2-7|.|12|.|TRBV27
CASGDNYYEQYF
TGTGCCAGCGGGGACAATTACTACGAGCAGTACTTC
>TRBJ2-5|.|13|.|TRBV4-2
CASSQDPGGTQYF
TGTGCCAGCAGCCAAGATCCGGGTGGGACCCAGTACTTC